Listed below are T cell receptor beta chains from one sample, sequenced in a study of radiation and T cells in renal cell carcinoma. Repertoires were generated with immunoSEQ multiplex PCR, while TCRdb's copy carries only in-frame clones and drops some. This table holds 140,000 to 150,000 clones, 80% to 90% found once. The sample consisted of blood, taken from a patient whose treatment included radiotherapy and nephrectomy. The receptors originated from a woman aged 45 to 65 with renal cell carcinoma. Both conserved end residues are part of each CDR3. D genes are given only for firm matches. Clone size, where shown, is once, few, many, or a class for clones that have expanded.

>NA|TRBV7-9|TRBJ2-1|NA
TGTGCCAGCAGCCTTGTATTAAATATCCATGAGCAGTTCTTC
CASSLVLNIHEQFF
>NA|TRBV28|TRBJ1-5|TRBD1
TGTGCCAGCAGTTTGACAGGGGGGAAAAATCAGCCCCAGCATTTT
CASSLTGGKNQPQHF
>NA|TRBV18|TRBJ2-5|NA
TGTGCCAGCTCACCAATCGGGTATGCCGCGGGGGAGACCCAGTACTTC
CASSPIGYAAGETQYF
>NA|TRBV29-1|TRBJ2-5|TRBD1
TGCAGCGTTGGTGGGGGACAGGGGGAGACCCAGTACTTC
CSVGGGQGETQYF
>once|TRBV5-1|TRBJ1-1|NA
TGCGCCACCGTCGAGGGTGAAGCTTTCTTT
CATVEGEAFF
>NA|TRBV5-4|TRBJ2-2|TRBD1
TGTGCCAGCAGCTTGGGTGGCAGGGGGAAAACCGGGGAGCTGTTTTTT
CASSLGGRGKTGELFF
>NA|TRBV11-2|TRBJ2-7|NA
TGTGCCAGCGGCTCCTACGAGCAGTACTTC
CASGSYEQYF
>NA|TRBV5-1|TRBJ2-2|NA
TGCGCCAGCAGCTTGGTGGGAGGCACGGCCGGGGAGCTGTTTTTT
CASSLVGGTAGELFF
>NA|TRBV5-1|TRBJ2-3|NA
TGCGCCAGCAGGACTGAAGGTGAAACAGATACGCAGTATTTT
CASRTEGETDTQYF
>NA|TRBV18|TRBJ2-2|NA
TGTGCCAGCTCACCAGTGGGGGAAATACACACCGGGGAGCTGTTTTTT
CASSPVGEIHTGELFF
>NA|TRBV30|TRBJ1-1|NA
TGTGCCTGGAAAAATTTCGCGAACACTGAAGCTTTCTTT
CAWKNFANTEAFF
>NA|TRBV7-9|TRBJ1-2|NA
TGTGCCAGCAGCTTAAGATCTCGCGACCTACGAAGCGGTGGCTACACCTTC
CASSLRSRDLRSGGYTF
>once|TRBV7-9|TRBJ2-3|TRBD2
TGTGCCAGCAGCCGGACTAGCGGGGTTCGCACAGATACGCAGTATTTT
CASSRTSGVRTDTQYF
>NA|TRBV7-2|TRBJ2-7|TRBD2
TGTGCCAGCAGCCGGACTAGCGAGGCCGAGCAGTACTTC
CASSRTSEAEQYF
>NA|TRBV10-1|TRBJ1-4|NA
TGCGCCAGCACGGGGCATCTTAATGAAAAACTGTTTTTT
CASTGHLNEKLFF
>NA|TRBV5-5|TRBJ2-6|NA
TGTGCCAGCAGCTTTTACAGGGTAGAGTTCGCAACCTCTGGGGCCAACGTCCTGACTTTC
CASSFYRVEFATSGANVLTF
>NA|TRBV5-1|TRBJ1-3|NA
TGCGCCAGCAGCTTAGACAGGTTGGGAAACACCATATATTTT
CASSLDRLGNTIYF
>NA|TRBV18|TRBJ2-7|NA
TGTGCCAGCTCACCGAACGTCGGCCTGGAGCAGTACTTC
CASSPNVGLEQYF
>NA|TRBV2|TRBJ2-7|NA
TGTGCCAGCAGTGACGTAGGCACAGGCTACGAGCAGTACTTC
CASSDVGTGYEQYF
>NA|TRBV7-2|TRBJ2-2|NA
TGTGCCAGCAGCGACCGGAACACCGGGGAGCTGTTTTTT
CASSDRNTGELFF
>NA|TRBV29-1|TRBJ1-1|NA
TGCAGCTGGAAGGACTCACGGATGGGAGCTTTCTTT
CSWKDSRMGAFF
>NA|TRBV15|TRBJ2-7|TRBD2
TGTGCCACCAGCAGAGATCTTCAGCGGGAGGGCTACGAGCAGTACTTC
CATSRDLQREGYEQYF
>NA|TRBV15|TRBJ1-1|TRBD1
TGTGCCACCAGCAGAGAGCTACAGGGGATGGGTGCTGAAGCTTTCTTT
CATSRELQGMGAEAFF
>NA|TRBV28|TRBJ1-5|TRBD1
TGTGCCAGCAGTGTTCCGGGACAGGGGCGTAGCAATCAGCCCCAGCATTTT
CASSVPGQGRSNQPQHF
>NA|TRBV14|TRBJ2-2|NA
TGTGCCAGCAGCTACAGCTACGGAGCGAACACCGGGGAGCTGTTTTTT
CASSYSYGANTGELFF
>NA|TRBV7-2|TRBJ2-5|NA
TGTGCCAGCAGCTTAGCGGCAGGGAGGTTGGGAGAGACCCAGTACTTC
CASSLAAGRLGETQYF
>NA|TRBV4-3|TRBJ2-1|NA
TGCGCCAGCAGCCAAGATACTAGCAATGAGCAGTTCTTC
CASSQDTSNEQFF
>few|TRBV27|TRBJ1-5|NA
TGTGCCAGCAGACACCAGGACACCAATCAGCCCCAGCATTTT
CASRHQDTNQPQHF
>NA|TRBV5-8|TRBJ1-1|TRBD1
TGTGCCAGCAGCGGAGACAGGGGGAGAACTGAAGCTTTCTTT
CASSGDRGRTEAFF
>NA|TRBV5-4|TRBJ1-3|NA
TGTGCCAGCAGCTTGGGGAGGCAGTCCCTCTCTGGAAACACCATATATTTT
CASSLGRQSLSGNTIYF
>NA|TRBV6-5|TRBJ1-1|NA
TGTGCCAGCAGTTACTCCGGCGGGGGTGGCACTGAAGCTTTCTTT
CASSYSGGGGTEAFF
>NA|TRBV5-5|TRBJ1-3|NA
TGTGCCAGCAGCTTGGACAGGGTGAACGGAAACACCATATATTTT
CASSLDRVNGNTIYF
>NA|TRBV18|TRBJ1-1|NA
TGTGCCAGCTCCGTATCACGGAACCCACGGTTTTTGGGAGCTTTCTTT
CASSVSRNPRFLGAFF
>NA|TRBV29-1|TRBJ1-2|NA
TGCAGCGTTGTTTGGGGTTTCGAAGGCTACACCTTC
CSVVWGFEGYTF
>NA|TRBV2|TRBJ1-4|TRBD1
TGTGCCAGCAGTGAAGTACAGGGGATAGGTGAAAAACTGTTTTTT
CASSEVQGIGEKLFF
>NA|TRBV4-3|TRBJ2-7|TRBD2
TGCGCCAGCAGCCAAGCTTTGGCTAGCGGGGACTACGAGCAGTACTTC
CASSQALASGDYEQYF
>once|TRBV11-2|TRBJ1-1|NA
TGTGCCAGCAGCTTTCCGCGCGGACAGCTCCTCATGAACACTGAAGCTTTCTTT
CASSFPRGQLLMNTEAFF
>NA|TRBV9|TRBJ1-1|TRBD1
TGTGCCAGCAGCGTACTAGGGCAGGGGGCCACTGAAGCTTTCTTT
CASSVLGQGATEAFF
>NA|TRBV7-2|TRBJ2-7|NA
TGTGCCAGCAGCTTAGCCCCGGCCAATGGGGCCTACGAGCAGTACTTC
CASSLAPANGAYEQYF
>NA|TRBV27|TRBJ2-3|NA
TGTGCCAGCAGTTCCCGGACAACAGATACGCAGTATTTT
CASSSRTTDTQYF
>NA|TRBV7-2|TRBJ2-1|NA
TGTGCCAGCAGCTTAGAAATGGGTGAGCAGTTCTTC
CASSLEMGEQFF
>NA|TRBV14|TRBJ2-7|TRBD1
TGTGCCAGCAGCCAATGGACAGGCGAGCAGTACTTC
CASSQWTGEQYF
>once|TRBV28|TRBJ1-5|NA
TGTGCCAGCAGTTTTAAGGCAGGGTGGGGCAATCAGCCCCAGCATTTT
CASSFKAGWGNQPQHF
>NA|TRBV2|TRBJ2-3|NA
TGTGCCAGCAGCCCGACAGTTAGCACAGATACGCAGTATTTT
CASSPTVSTDTQYF
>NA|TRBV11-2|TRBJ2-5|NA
TGTGCCAGCAGCACAGGGAACGAAGAGACCCAGTACTTC
CASSTGNEETQYF
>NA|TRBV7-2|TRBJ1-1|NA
TGTGCCAGCAGCATCGACAGGAGAGGGGAACGTATTTTCTTT
CASSIDRRGERIFF
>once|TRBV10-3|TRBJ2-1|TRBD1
TGTGCCATCAGGGAAGAACAGGGGGCGGGCTACAATGAGCAGTTCTTC
CAIREEQGAGYNEQFF
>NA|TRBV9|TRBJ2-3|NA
TGTGCCAGCAGCGTAAATCAGGGGACTGCTGATACGCAGTATTTT
CASSVNQGTADTQYF
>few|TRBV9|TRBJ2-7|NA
TGTGCCAGCAGCCCTCGAACAGACCTCTACGAGCAGTACTTC
CASSPRTDLYEQYF
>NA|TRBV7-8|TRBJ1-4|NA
TGTGCCAGCAGCTTAGTGAGGAGGGAAAAACTGTTTTTT
CASSLVRREKLFF
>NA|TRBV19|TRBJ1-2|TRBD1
TGTGCCAGTATTGACAGGGACGACTATGGCTACACCTTC
CASIDRDDYGYTF
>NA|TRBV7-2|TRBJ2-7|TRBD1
TGTGCCAGCAGCTCGGACAGGCCCGAGCAGTACTTC
CASSSDRPEQYF
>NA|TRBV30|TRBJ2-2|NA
TGTGCCTGGACTAAGACAGCCAACACCGGGGAGCTGTTTTTT
CAWTKTANTGELFF